The T cell receptor (beta chain) described here comes from a study of technical replicates of blood from several donors. Method: immunoSEQ multiplex PCR; TCRdb's copy keeps in-frame clones and lacks some. The table lists fewer than 75,000 clones, around 93% of them singletons. The V end lost 0 bases, the J end lost 6 bases, and 20 bases lay between the germline ends. This CDR3 is 16 amino acids long. The germline gives CDR1 GTSNPN, CDR2 SVGIG (reference sequence). The TCR comes from a human donor in good health. The specimen sequenced was T cells isolated from PBMCs. The gene calls are TRBV30 and TRBJ1-1, with unresolved D. CDR3 DNA sequence: TGTGCCTGGAGTGTAGGTACCGGACTATACGGTTCTGAAGCTTTCTTT. Translated, it gives CAWSVGTGLYGSEAFF.